Listed here are 23 T cell receptor beta chains from one sample, sequenced in a study of blood T cell repertoires in COVID-19 (dated by TCRdb to 2018 to 2020). Receptor amplification or capture employed the immunoSEQ multiplex PCR assay. Drawn from immuneACCESS, this table holds only the in-frame rearrangements with V and J called that TCRdb kept. Clones are partly lost; checked studies trace under half to an unresolved V gene and leave the rest unexplained. In all, the sample holds 65,000 to 75,000 clones, and more than 75% of those were seen once. 15% to 19% of the sample belongs to the ten largest clones. The specimen was peripheral blood. Source of these receptors: a human donor in a cohort sampled during active COVID-19.

This rearrangement joins TRBV6-5 to TRBJ1-6; D gene unclear. This CDR3 region has 15 residues. Germline CDR1 is MNHEY and CDR2 is SVGAGI. Deletions cut 1 base from V and 7 bases from J, with 11 bases between. In nucleotides, the CDR3 is TGTGCCAGCAGTTACTTTGAGACAAACAATTCACCCCTCCACTTT. Encoded protein: CASSYFETNNSPLHF.

This chain links TRBV19 with TRBJ2-4; 8 bases fit TRBD1. Germline V gene data show CDR1 as LNHDA and CDR2 as SQIVND (reference sequence). This CDR3 region has 16 residues. The J segment lost 6 bases and the V segment lost 7 bases, leaving 14 bases of the junction unmatched. The CDR3 protein is CASNNPPRQGINIQYF. CDR3 nucleotide sequence: TGTGCCAGTAACAACCCCCCGCGACAGGGGATAAACATTCAGTACTTC.

V gene TRBV2 combines with J gene TRBJ2-1; 14 bases line up with TRBD2. J was trimmed by 10 bases and V by 10 bases; bases with no gene match: 12. Germline V gives CDR1 SNHLY, CDR2 FYNNEI. The CDR3 is 15 residues long. The CDR3 reads CATGLGTSGSREQFF. DNA for the CDR3: TGTGCCACCGGACTCGGGACTAGCGGGAGTCGGGAGCAGTTCTTC.

The genes are TRBV3-1 (or the pseudogene TRBV3-2) and TRBJ2-7, with D possibly being TRBD2 (6 bases). Trimming left V 1 base short and J 4 bases short, with 11 bases between. This CDR3 region has 14 residues. Germline lookup yields CDR1 LGHDT and CDR2 YNNKEL (reference sequence). The CDR3 region is CASSQVGEVYEQYF. DNA of the CDR3: TGTGCCAGCAGCCAAGTAGGGGAGGTTTACGAGCAGTACTTC.

A few counts support this clone. J is TRBJ2-3 and V is TRBV29-1; no firm D call. Trimming removed 4 bases at V and 1 base at J, with 9 bases between. Germline CDR1 is SQVTM and CDR2 is ANQGSEA. The CDR3 extends over 13 amino acids. The CDR3 here is CSVGTAGTDTQYF. The CDR3 coding sequence is TGCAGCGTTGGCACCGCAGGCACAGATACGCAGTATTTT.

This clone occurred once. The chain joins TRBV28 to TRBJ1-4, with 7 bases aligning to TRBD1. Germline-derived CDR1 and CDR2 are MDHEN and SYDVKM. The ends lost 9 bases at V and 0 bases at J; junction bases unmatched: 1. There are 13 residues in the CDR3. The CDR3 loop reads CARGQPTNEKLFF. CDR3 coding DNA: TGTGCCAGGGGACAGCCAACTAATGAAAAACTGTTTTTT.

This sequence joins TRBV10-3 and TRBJ2-5, with TRBD2 identical over 13 bases. Germline V gene data show CDR1 as ENHRY and CDR2 as SYGVKD. The J segment lost 8 bases and the V segment lost 3 bases, leaving 3 bases of the junction unmatched. The CDR3 contains 14 residues. The CDR3 reads CAISDTSGRETQYF. CDR3 bases: TGTGCCATCAGTGATACTAGCGGGAGGGAAACCCAGTACTTC.

V gene TRBV24-1 combines with J gene TRBJ2-2, with TRBD2 as a possible D gene (6 bases). Trimming pared 7 bases from V and 1 base from J, leaving 12 bases between. This CDR3 contains 15 residues. Looked up from germline, CDR1 is KGHDR and CDR2 is SFDVKD. CDR3 residues: CATSEEGQNTGELFF. In DNA, the CDR3 is TGTGCCACCAGCGAGGAGGGGCAGAACACCGGGGAGCTGTTTTTT.

The genes are TRBV10-1 and TRBJ2-7; 7 nucleotides agree with TRBD2. Germline assignment: CDR1 WNHNN and CDR2 SYGVQD (reference sequence). V gave up 2 bases and J gave up 7 bases; unmatched junction bases: 8. The CDR3 runs to 14 residues. CDR3 in DNA: TGCGCCAGCAGTGAGGGGGGGGACCCGAGGGAGCAGTACTTC. It is translated as CASSEGGDPREQYF.

The rearrangement uses TRBV3-1 (or the pseudogene TRBV3-2) and TRBJ2-7; D is perhaps TRBD2 (5 bases). Trimming cost V 7 bases and J 7 bases, with 20 bases left between them. CDR3 length: 14 amino acids. Germline CDR1 LGHDT, CDR2 YNNKEL (reference sequence). The DNA for the CDR3 is TGTGCCAGCACTATGGGTCCAACCGGGGATGAGCAGTACTTC. It encodes CASTMGPTGDEQYF.

The chain couples TRBV6-5 to TRBJ1-3; perhaps TRBD1 as D (5 bases). Germline-derived CDR1 and CDR2 are MNHEY and SVGAGI. The length of the CDR3 is 15 residues. V lost 4 bases and J 3 bases, leaving 13 bases between the germline ends. The CDR3 sequence: CASSSRGGVGNTIYF. As DNA, the CDR3 is TGTGCCAGCAGTTCCCGGGGAGGGGTTGGAAACACCATATATTTT.

The V and J genes are TRBV6-5 and TRBJ2-2; D possibly corresponds to TRBD1 (6 bases). This CDR3 is built from 15 residues. Germline V gene sequence: CDR1 MNHEY, CDR2 SVGAGI. Trimming removed 6 bases from V and 6 bases from J, with 17 bases in between. The CDR3 sequence is CASRPSIQGAGELFF. In nucleotides, the CDR3 is TGTGCCAGCAGGCCGTCTATACAGGGAGCCGGGGAGCTGTTTTTT.

In its sample, this clone was seen once. The chain couples TRBV5-6 to TRBJ2-1; D is perhaps TRBD2 (6 bases). There are 11 residues in the CDR3. V lost 6 bases, J lost 9 bases, and 10 bases lay in between. Germline V gene sequence: CDR1 SGHDT, CDR2 YYEEEE. CDR3 nucleotide sequence: TGTGCCAGCATTATGGGGGGTGAGCAGTTCTTC. It is translated as CASIMGGEQFF.

This chain joins TRBV5-1 and TRBJ1-4; the match to TRBD1 covers 10 bases. Trimming cost V 2 bases and J 8 bases; bases outside gene matches: 12. The germline V gene has CDR1 SGHRS and CDR2 YFSETQ. CDR3 length: 17 amino acids. The CDR3 here is CASSFGPGTGAREKLFF. The CDR3 DNA sequence: TGCGCCAGCAGCTTCGGACCCGGGACAGGGGCTAGGGAAAAACTGTTTTTT.

This chain links TRBV29-1 with TRBJ2-7; TRBD1 might be the D (5 bases). Looked up from germline, CDR1 is SQVTM and CDR2 is ANQGSEA. The CDR3 runs 12 residues. Trimming left V 4 bases short and J 3 bases short, with 10 bases between. The CDR3 loop reads CSVGQTVYEQYF. The DNA of the CDR3 is TGCAGCGTTGGGCAGACAGTCTACGAGCAGTACTTC.

The chain joins TRBV18 to TRBJ2-2; 16 bases are shared with TRBD2. The CDR3 contains 19 residues. V was pared by 3 bases and J by 4 bases, with 8 bases of the junction left unmatched. CDR1 and CDR2 from the germline V gene are KGHSH and LQKENI. Written as DNA, the CDR3 is TGTGCCAGCTCACCGGGACTAGCGGGAGGGCCGCGAGGCACCGGGGAGCTGTTTTTT. Protein: CASSPGLAGGPRGTGELFF. The full variable domain, rest sourced from reference TRBV18 and TRBJ2-2, is NAGVMQNPRHLVRRRGQEARLRCSPMKGHSHVYWYRQLPEEGLKFMVYLQKENIIDESGMPKERFSAEFPKEGPSILRIQQVVRGDSAAYFCASSPGLAGGPRGTGELFFGEGSRLTVL.

The chain uses TRBV7-9 and TRBJ1-4; possibly TRBD1 for D (6 bases). The V gene's germline CDR1 is SEHNR and CDR2 FQNEAQ (reference sequence). Between the trimmed V and J ends, which lost 1 base and 3 bases, there was a span of 12 bases. CDR3 size: 16 residues. As DNA, the CDR3 is TGTGCCAGCAGCTTAGGGGGGGGCAAGGCTAATGAAAAACTGTTTTTT. This translates into CASSLGGGKANEKLFF.

V is TRBV14 and J is TRBJ1-1; 8 nucleotides match TRBD1. V lost 3 bases, J lost 7 bases, and 4 bases stayed unmatched. This CDR3 region has 13 residues. Germline values: CDR1 SGHDN, CDR2 FVKESK. CDR3 nucleotide sequence: TGTGCCAGCAGCCAGGACAGGGAGGGTGAAGCTTTCTTT. It specifies CASSQDREGEAFF.

This clone was found once. The chain combines TRBV29-1 with TRBJ2-7, with 11 bases matching TRBD2. Trimming cost V 0 bases and J 1 base; bases outside gene matches: 8. In germline, CDR1 is SQVTM, CDR2 ANQGSEA. The CDR3 consists of 17 residues. In DNA form, the CDR3 reads TGCAGCGTTGAAGATCTTATGTTAGCGGGAGGGTCCTACGAGCAGTACTTC. Amino acid sequence: CSVEDLMLAGGSYEQYF.

The V gene is TRBV5-4, the J gene TRBJ1-1, with 12 bases fitting TRBD1. Germline V gene data show CDR1 as SGHNT and CDR2 as YYREEE (reference sequence). Trimming at V came to 4 bases and at J to 1 base, leaving 11 bases not matched to a gene. The CDR3 contains 18 residues. Written as DNA, the CDR3 is TGTGCCAGCAGCCCGCCCGGGACAGGGGGCGCGAGGAACACTGAAGCTTTCTTT. Encoded protein: CASSPPGTGGARNTEAFF.

This rearrangement joins TRBV18 to TRBJ2-7; TRBD2 is a possible D gene (6 bases). The length of the CDR3 is 15 residues. V gave up 1 base and J gave up 0 bases, with 10 bases separating them. In germline, CDR1 is KGHSH, CDR2 LQKENI. CDR3 loop: CASSPLAAVSYEQYF. Written as DNA, the CDR3 is TGTGCCAGCTCACCACTAGCGGCTGTCTCCTACGAGCAGTACTTC.

The V and J genes are TRBV7-7 and TRBJ2-2, with D tentatively TRBD2 (6 bases). CDR1 is SSHAT and CDR2 is FNYEAQ in the germline V gene (reference sequence). This CDR3 region has 14 residues. Trimming removed 6 bases at V and 8 bases at J, with 16 bases between. The CDR3 loop is CASSNSGAEGELFF. The CDR3 DNA reads as TGTGCCAGCAGTAATAGCGGTGCGGAGGGGGAGCTGTTTTTT.

The chain employs TRBV5-4 and TRBJ2-7; TRBD1 is a possible D gene (6 bases). The CDR3 totals 14 residues. With 4 bases removed from V and 2 bases from J, the gap between germline ends came to 13 bases. The germline V gene encodes CDR1 SGHNT and CDR2 YYREEE (reference sequence). The CDR3 coding sequence is TGTGCCAGCAGCAAGACAGGACAACCCTACGAGCAGTACTTC. Amino acid sequence: CASSKTGQPYEQYF. Filled out from reference TRBV5-4 and TRBJ2-7, the complete variable domain reads ETGVTQSPTHLIKTRGQQVTLRCSSQSGHNTVSWYQQALGQGPQFIFQYYREEENGRGNFPPRFSGLQFPNYSSELNVNALELDDSALYLCASSKTGQPYEQYFGPGTRLTVT.